The clone carrying this T cell receptor beta chain was recorded a few times. No antigen is known for it. CDR3 length: 13 amino acids. V was clipped by 6 bases and J by 5 bases; unmatched bases: 3. These data come from a study of T cells in Graves' hyperthyroidism and ophthalmopathy. The wider study: Upon initial diagnosis and before any treatment, peripheral blood was collected.

Study results and caveats: The majority of expanded thyroid clonotypes above 0.001 also appeared in blood.

It was RNA transcripts that yielded the amplified TCR beta CDR3 regions. First-round RT-PCR of the TCR CDR3 relied on the HTBI primer set. TCRdb reprocessed the multiplex PCR reads with MiXCR, giving one entry per CDR3 protein. The data contain about 640,000 distinct CDR3 sequences, approximately 14% of them singletons. The diagnoses drew upon clinical symptoms, serum thyroxine and TRAb, thyroid ultrasound and orbital computed tomography. PBMCs were collected from a 10 ml volume of fresh peripheral blood. The sequenced sample was blood. This TCR came from a woman between 45 and 65 years old with Graves' ophthalmopathy. The chain couples TRBV12-3 or TRBV12-4 to TRBJ2-2; the match to TRBD1 covers 7 bases. CDR3 coding DNA: TGTGCCAGCAGGGACAGGCGGACCGGGGAGCTGTTTTTT. Amino acid sequence: CASRDRRTGELFF.